This entry describes one T cell receptor beta chain. The data were obtained in a study of blood T cell repertoires in COVID-19. On the study more broadly: From T cells, B-cell-depleted T cells, or PBMCs came the material, which was cDNA or gDNA.

Followed over time, Seattle patients had been enrolled while infection was active. Trimming took 6 bases from V and 8 from J, leaving 8 bases between them. The length of the CDR3 is 12 residues. Data came from immunoSEQ multiplex PCR; TCRdb stores just in-frame clones and leaves some out. The table has 65,000 to 70,000 clones, 70% to 90% seen once; the top ten hold approximately 17%. Source material: peripheral blood. The rearrangement links TRBV12-3 or TRBV12-4 to TRBJ1-6; D unclear. The origin of this receptor is a man in his forties with COVID-19, enrolled during active disease. This CDR3 is CASSHQDSPLHF. CDR3 coding DNA: TGTGCCAGCAGCCACCAGGATTCACCCCTCCACTTT.